This T cell receptor beta chain was sequenced in a study of molecular identifiers for immune sequencing clone quantification. The study, taken as a whole, reports: In a background of around 1 million naive cells, spiked Jurkat TCR RNA from one cell was reportedly detectable.

In this sample, this clonotype turned up many times. Its antigen is currently unknown. CD8+CD4-CCR7+CD45RA+ cells were sorted as naive CD8 T cells. CDR1 and CDR2 (germline): SNHLY, FYNNEI. Trimming cost V 2 bases and J 4 bases, with 3 bases left between them. The CDR3 is 11 residues long. In TCRdb, the PCR reads were re-called with MiXCR into one record per CDR3 protein. Of roughly 320,000 distinct CDR3 sequences listed, over 20% are singletons. The J gene is TRBJ2-7, the V gene TRBV2; no clear D. The TCR was taken from a human donor in good health. Some libraries in this study had Jurkat cell RNA spiked in. The sequencing sample was made of naive CD8+ T cells from blood, with Jurkat cell RNA spiked in. Subset in this sample: FACS-sorted CD8+CD4-CCR7+CD45RA+ naive T cells. CDR3 nucleotide sequence: TGTGCCAGCAGTGAACTGTACGAGCAGTACTTC. The encoded protein is CASSELYEQYF.